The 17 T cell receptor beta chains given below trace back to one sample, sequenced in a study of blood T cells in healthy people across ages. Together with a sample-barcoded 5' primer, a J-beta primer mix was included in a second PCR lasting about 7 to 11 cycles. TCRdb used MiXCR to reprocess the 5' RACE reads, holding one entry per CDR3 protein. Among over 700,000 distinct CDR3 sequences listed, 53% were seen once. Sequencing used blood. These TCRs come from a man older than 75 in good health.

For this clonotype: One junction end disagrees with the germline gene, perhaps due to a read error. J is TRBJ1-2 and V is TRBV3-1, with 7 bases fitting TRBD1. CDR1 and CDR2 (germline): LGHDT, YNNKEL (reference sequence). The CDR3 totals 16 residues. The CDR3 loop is CTSSQGAGGGNYGYTF. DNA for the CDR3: TGTACCAGCAGCCAAGGAGCAGGGGGGGGAAACTATGGCTACACCTTC. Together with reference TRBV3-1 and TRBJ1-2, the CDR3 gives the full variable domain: DTAVSQTPKYLVTQMGNDKSIKCEQNLGHDTMYWYKQDSKKFLKIMFSYNNKELIINETVPNRFSPKSPDKAHLNLHINSLELGDSAVYFCTSSQGAGGGNYGYTFGSGTRLTVV.

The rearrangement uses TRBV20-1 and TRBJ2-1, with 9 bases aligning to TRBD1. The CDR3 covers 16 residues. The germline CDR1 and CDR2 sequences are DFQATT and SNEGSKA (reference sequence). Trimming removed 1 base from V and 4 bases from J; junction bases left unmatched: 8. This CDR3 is CSARGFRDRVYNEQFF. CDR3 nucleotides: TGCAGTGCTAGAGGCTTCCGGGACAGGGTTTACAATGAGCAGTTCTTC.

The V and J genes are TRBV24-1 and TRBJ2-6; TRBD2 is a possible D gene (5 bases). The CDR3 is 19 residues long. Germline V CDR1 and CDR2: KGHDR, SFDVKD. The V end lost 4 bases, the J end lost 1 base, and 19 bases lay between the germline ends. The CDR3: CATSERAATSRSGANVLTF. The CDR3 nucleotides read TGTGCCACCAGTGAGCGGGCCGCAACCTCGCGGTCTGGGGCCAACGTCCTGACTTTC.

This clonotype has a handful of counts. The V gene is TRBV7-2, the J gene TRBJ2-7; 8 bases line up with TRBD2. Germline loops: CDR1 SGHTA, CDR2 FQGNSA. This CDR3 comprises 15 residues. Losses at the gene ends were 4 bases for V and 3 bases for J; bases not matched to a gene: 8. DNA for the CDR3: TGTGCCAGCAGCTCAATAGCGGGACCCCTCTACGAGCAGTACTTC. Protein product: CASSSIAGPLYEQYF.

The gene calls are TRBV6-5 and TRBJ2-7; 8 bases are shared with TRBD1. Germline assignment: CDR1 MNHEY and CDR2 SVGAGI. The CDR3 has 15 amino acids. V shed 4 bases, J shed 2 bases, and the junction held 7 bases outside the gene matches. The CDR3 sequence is CASSLYGQGPYEQYF. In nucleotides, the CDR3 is TGTGCCAGCAGTTTATACGGACAGGGCCCCTACGAGCAGTACTTC.

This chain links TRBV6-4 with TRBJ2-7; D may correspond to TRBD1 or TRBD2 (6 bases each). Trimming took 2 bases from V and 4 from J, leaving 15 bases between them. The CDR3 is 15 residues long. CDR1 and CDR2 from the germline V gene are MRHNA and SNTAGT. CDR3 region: CASSDPWGAAYEQYF. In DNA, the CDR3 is TGTGCCAGCAGTGACCCGTGGGGGGCTGCTTACGAGCAGTACTTC.

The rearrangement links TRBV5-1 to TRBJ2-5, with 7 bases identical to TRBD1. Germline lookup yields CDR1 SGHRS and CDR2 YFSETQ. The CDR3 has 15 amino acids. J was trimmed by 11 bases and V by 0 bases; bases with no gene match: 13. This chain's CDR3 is CASSLAPRQGQEQYF. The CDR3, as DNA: TGCGCCAGCAGCTTGGCTCCCAGACAGGGTCAAGAGCAGTACTTC.

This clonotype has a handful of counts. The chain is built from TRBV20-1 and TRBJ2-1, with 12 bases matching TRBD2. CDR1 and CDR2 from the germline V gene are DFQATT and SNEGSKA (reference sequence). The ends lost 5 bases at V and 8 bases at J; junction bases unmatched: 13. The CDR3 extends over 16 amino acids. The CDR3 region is CSASLLAGGPNHEQFF. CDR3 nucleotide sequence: TGCAGTGCTTCACTCCTAGCGGGAGGGCCTAACCATGAGCAGTTCTTC.

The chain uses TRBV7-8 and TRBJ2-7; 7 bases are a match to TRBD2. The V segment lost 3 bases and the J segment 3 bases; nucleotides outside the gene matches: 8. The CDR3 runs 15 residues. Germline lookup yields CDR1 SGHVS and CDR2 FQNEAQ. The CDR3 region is CASSFQGGSRYEQYF. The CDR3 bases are TGTGCCAGCAGCTTCCAGGGCGGGAGTCGCTACGAGCAGTACTTC.

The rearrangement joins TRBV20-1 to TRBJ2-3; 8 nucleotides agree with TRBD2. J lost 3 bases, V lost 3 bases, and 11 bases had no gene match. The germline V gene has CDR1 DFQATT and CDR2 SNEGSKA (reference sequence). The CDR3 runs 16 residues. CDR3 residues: CSARDLDSGKTDTQYF. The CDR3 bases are TGCAGTGCTAGGGATCTTGATAGCGGGAAGACAGATACGCAGTATTTT.

The CDR3, as DNA: TGTGCCAGCAGCCCCCGCCCCATTGGGGACGCGTATTTT. Translated: CASSPRPIGDAYF. The chain links TRBV14 to TRBJ2-3; tentatively, D is TRBD1 or TRBD2 (5 bases each). The V gene's germline CDR1 is SGHDN and CDR2 FVKESK. Trimming removed 4 bases at V and 14 bases at J, with 19 bases between. The CDR3 is 13 amino acids.

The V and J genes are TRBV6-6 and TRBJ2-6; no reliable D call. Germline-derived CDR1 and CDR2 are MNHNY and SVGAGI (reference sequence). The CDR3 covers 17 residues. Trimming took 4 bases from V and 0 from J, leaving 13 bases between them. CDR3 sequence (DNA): TGTGCCAGCAGTTCTCGACGAGCAGGCTCTGGGGCCAACGTCCTGACTTTC. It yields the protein CASSSRRAGSGANVLTF.

The CDR3, as DNA: TGTGCCAGCAGCGATCGACTAGCGGGAGCATACAATGAGCAGTTCTTC. The encoded protein is CASSDRLAGAYNEQFF. The rearrangement links TRBV7-9 to TRBJ2-1, with 12 bases that match TRBD2. The V gene end was trimmed by 5 bases and the J gene end by 4 bases; junction bases not matched to a gene: 6. The CDR3 consists of 16 residues. Germline CDR1 and CDR2: SEHNR and FQNEAQ (reference sequence). Full variable domain (rest looked up from reference TRBV7-9 and TRBJ2-1): DTGVSQNPRHKITKRGQNVTFRCDPISEHNRLYWYRQTLGQGPEFLTYFQNEAQLEKSRLLSDRFSAERPKGSFSTLEIQRTEQGDSAMYLCASSDRLAGAYNEQFFGPGTRLTVL.

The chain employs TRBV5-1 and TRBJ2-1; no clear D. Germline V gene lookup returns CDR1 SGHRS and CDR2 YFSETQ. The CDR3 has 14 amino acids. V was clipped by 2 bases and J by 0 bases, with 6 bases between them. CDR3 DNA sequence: TGCGCCAGCAGCTTAAGGGCCTCCTACAATGAGCAGTTCTTC. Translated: CASSLRASYNEQFF.

This chain's CDR3 is CASSLVDRGEETQYF. Written as DNA, the CDR3 is TGTGCCAGCAGCTTGGTAGACAGGGGGGAAGAGACCCAGTACTTC. V is TRBV7-9 and J is TRBJ2-7; 9 nucleotides align to TRBD1. The J call could be wrong; TRBJ2-5 is a better fit for the DNA end. From germline, CDR1 is SEHNR and CDR2 FQNEAQ (reference sequence). The CDR3 length is 15 residues.

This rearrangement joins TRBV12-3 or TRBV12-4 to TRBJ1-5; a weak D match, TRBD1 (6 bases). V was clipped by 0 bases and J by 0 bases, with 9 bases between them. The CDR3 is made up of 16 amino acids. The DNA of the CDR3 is TGTGCCAGCAGTTTAGCGGGGGACAATAGCAATCAGCCCCAGCATTTT. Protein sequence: CASSLAGDNSNQPQHF.

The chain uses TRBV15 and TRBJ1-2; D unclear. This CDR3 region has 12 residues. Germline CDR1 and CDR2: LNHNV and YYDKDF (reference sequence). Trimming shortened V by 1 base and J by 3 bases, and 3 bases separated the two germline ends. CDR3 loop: CATSRADYGYTF. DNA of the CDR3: TGTGCCACCAGCAGAGCTGACTATGGCTACACCTTC.